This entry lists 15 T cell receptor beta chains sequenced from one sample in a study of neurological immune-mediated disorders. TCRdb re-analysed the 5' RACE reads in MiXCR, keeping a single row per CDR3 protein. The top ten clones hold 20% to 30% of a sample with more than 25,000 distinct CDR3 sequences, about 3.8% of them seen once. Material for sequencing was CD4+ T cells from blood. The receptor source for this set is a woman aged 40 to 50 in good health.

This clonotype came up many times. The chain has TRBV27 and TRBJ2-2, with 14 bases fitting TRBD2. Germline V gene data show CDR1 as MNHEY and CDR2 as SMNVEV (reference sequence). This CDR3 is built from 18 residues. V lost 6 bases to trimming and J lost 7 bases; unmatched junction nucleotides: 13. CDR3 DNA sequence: TGTGCCAGCAGACACACACCGGGACTAGCGGGAGCCAGCGGGGAGCTGTTTTTT. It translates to CASRHTPGLAGASGELFF.

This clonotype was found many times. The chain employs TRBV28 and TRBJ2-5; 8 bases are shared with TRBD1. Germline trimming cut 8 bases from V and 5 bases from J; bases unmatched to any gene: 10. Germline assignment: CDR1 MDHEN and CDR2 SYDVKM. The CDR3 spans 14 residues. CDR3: CASESGGGWETQYF. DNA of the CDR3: TGTGCCAGCGAATCAGGGGGCGGTTGGGAGACCCAGTACTTC.

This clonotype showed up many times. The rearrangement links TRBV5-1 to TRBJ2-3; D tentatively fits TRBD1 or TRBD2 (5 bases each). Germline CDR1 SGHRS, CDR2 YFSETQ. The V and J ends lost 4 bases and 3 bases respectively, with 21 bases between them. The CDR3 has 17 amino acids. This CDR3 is CASSPVWGSTGTDTQYF. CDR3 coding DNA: TGCGCCAGCAGCCCAGTGTGGGGGAGTACGGGGACAGATACGCAGTATTTT.

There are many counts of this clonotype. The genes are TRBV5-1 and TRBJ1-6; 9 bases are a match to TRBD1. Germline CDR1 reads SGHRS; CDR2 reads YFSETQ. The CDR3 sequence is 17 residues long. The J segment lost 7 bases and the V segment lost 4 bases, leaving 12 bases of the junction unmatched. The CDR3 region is CASSPGQGRMGNSPLHF. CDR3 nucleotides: TGCGCCAGCAGCCCGGGACAGGGTAGAATGGGGAATTCACCCCTCCACTTT. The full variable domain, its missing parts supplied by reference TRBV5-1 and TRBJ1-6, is KAGVTQTPRYLIKTRGQQVTLSCSPISGHRSVSWYQQTPGQGLQFLFEYFSETQRNKGNFPGRFSGRQFSNSRSEMNVSTLELGDSALYLCASSPGQGRMGNSPLHFGNGTRLTVT.

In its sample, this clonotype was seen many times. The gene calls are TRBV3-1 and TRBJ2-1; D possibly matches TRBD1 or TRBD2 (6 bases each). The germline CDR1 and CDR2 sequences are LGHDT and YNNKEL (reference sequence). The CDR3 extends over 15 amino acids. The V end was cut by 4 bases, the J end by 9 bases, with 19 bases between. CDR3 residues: CASSLLTPGGTEQFF. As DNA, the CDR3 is TGTGCCAGCAGCCTCCTCACCCCCGGGGGCACTGAGCAGTTCTTC.

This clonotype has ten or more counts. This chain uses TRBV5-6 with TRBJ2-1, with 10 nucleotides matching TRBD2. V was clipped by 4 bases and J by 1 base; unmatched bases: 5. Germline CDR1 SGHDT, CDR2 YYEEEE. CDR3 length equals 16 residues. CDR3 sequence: CASSRWTSGSYNEQFF. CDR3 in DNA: TGTGCCAGCAGCCGCTGGACTAGCGGATCCTACAATGAGCAGTTCTTC. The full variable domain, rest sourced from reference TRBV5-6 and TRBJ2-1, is DAGVTQSPTHLIKTRGQQVTLRCSPKSGHDTVSWYQQALGQGPQFIFQYYEEEERQRGNFPDRFSGHQFPNYSSELNVNALLLGDSALYLCASSRWTSGSYNEQFFGPGTRLTVL.

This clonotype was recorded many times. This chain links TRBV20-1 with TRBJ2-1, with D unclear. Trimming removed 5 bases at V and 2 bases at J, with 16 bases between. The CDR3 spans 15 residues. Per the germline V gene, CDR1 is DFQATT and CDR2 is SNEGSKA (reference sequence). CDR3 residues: CSAPGVHGPYNEQFF. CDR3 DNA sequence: TGCAGTGCTCCTGGGGTTCATGGGCCCTACAATGAGCAGTTCTTC.

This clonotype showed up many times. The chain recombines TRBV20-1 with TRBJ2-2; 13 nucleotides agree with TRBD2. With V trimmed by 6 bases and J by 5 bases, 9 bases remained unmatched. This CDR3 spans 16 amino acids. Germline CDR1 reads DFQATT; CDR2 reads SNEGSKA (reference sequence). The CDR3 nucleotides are TGCAGTGCCCGGGGACTAGCGGGATGGGGGACCGGGGAGCTGTTTTTT. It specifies CSARGLAGWGTGELFF.

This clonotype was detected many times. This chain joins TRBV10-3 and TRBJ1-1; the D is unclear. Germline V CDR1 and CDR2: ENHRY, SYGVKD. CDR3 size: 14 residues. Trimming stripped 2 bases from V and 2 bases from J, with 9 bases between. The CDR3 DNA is TGTGCCATCAGTGAGAACACAATAAACACTGAAGCTTTCTTT. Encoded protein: CAISENTINTEAFF.

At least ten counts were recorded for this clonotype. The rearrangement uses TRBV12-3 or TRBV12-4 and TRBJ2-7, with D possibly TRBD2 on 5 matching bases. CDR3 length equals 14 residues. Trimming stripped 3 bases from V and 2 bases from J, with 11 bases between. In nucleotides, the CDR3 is TGTGCCAGCAGTTTCCGGGGATACACCTACGAGCAGTACTTC. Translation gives CASSFRGYTYEQYF.

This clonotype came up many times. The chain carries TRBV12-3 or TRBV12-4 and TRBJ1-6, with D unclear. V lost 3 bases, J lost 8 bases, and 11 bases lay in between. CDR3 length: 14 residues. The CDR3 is CASSFKISDSPLHF. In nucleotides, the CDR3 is TGTGCCAGCAGTTTCAAGATTTCGGATTCACCCCTCCACTTT.

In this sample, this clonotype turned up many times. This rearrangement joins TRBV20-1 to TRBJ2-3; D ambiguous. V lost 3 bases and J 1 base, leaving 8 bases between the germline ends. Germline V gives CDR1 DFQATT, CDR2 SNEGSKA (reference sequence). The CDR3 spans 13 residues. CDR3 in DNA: TGCAGTGCTAGGCAGGTTGGCACAGATACGCAGTATTTT. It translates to CSARQVGTDTQYF.

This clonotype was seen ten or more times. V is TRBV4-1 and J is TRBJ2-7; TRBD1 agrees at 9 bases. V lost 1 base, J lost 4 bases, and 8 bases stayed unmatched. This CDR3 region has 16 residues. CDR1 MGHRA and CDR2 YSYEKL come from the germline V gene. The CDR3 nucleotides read TGCGCCAGCAGCCAAGCGTCGACAGGGGGTTCGTACGAGCAGTACTTC. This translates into CASSQASTGGSYEQYF.

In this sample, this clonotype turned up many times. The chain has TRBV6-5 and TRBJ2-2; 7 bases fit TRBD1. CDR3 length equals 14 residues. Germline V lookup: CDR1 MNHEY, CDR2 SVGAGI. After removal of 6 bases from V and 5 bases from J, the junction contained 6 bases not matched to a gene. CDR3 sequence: CASSTGTATGELFF. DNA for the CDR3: TGTGCCAGCAGCACTGGGACAGCGACCGGGGAGCTGTTTTTT.

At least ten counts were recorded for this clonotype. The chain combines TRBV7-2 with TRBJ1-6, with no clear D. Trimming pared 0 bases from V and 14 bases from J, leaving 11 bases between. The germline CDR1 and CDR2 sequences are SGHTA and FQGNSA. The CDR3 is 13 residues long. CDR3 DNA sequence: TGTGCCAGCAGCTTAGCAGGGCAGACCTCCCTCCACTTT. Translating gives CASSLAGQTSLHF.